This TCR beta chain was recorded in a study of monozygotic twins with inflammatory bowel disease (dated by TCRdb to about 2019). Study-level background: The complete study included approximately 30 monozygotic twin pairs: 19 IBD-discordant Danish pairs and nine German pairs, of which four were IBD-concordant and five were IBD-discordant. Disease-associated traits were sought mainly through comparisons between IBD patients and their genetically identical healthy co-twins within discordant pairs. Each individual had, on average, about 151 000 unique TCRalpha sequences and 181 000 unique TCRbeta sequences available for analysis.

From each donor, an approximately 2.3 ml peripheral blood sample was drawn into PAXgene tubes and stored at -80 degrees C. Without any T cell sorting, total RNA was extracted from whole blood using the PAXgene blood miRNA kit on an automated QIAcube. Peripheral blood from monozygotic twin pairs, either concordant or discordant for inflammatory bowel disease, underwent deep TCRalpha and TCRbeta repertoire profiling that used unique molecular barcoding. Smoking habits were recorded for all twin pairs, with individuals classified as current, former or never smokers. Libraries were built with 5' RACE. For each TCR library, approximately 3,700 ng of total RNA was used. For each sample, cDNA synthesis with SMARTScribe reverse transcriptase was split into eight separate reactions. Unique molecular identifiers containing a 6-nucleotide sample barcode were introduced through template switching during cDNA synthesis. TCRalpha and TCRbeta cDNA was amplified by two nested PCRs of approximately 16 and 10 cycles, with bead purification after each PCR. Before amplification, the cDNA was both treated with uracil DNA-glycosylase and purified with the QIAquick PCR purification kit. The second PCR added Illumina TruSeq-compatible adapters along with sample-specific barcodes. TapeStation and Qubit were used to check library quality and concentration, and 5 to 6.5 ng of each library was pooled. Sequencing of the pooled libraries was done on an Illumina HiSeq2500 single-index Rapid Run using custom sequencing primers and 2 x 100 bp reads. On the authors' methods: PCR and sequencing errors were corrected by UMI-based consensus assembly using MiGEC version 1.2.6. MiXCR version 2.1.1 was used to carry out V(D)J alignment, clonotype assembly and CDR3 extraction. Gene usage, clonotype sharing and MAIT/NKT TCR abundance were normalised by analysing the top 1000, 10 000 and 20 000 clonotypes per sample. After downsampling to 27 000 UMIs, diversity was calculated as the inverse Simpson index using the vegan R package. Paired Mann-Whitney U tests were applied to discordant twin pairs, with Benjamini-Hochberg correction for multiple testing. Following reprocessing of the reads by TCRdb, the data hold one row per CDR3 protein sequence and no DNA is available. The V and J calls shown here were made by TCRdb, not taken from the authors' results. The table of this sample itemizes 330,000 or so distinct CDR3 sequences. 2% to 2.5% of the sample comes from the top ten.

The research as a whole found: A decrease in TCRbeta repertoire diversity, as measured by inverse Simpson index, was observed in IBD patients compared with their healthy co-twins. Different T cell subtypes could not be distinguished in the analysis. No single strong signal or clonotype linked to IBD turned up in the results, so the idea that one exists was not supported. Background noise and inter-individual variability may have been introduced into the repertoires by the differing immunosuppressive treatments among patients. IBD patients shared fewer clonotypes with other individuals than healthy twins did, most markedly in patients showing signs of disease activity. No difference in repertoire similarity was observed between concordant and discordant twins, possibly owing to limited statistical power.

To note about this clonotype: This clone's antigen is unknown.

This clonotype originated in a human donor with ulcerative colitis or Crohn's disease, or a healthy co-twin of an affected twin (not recorded which). Sample: blood.

The CDR3: CASSLGQGADTHYF. Recombination connected TRBV7-9 to TRBJ2-3; TCRdb's D call of TRBD1 is untestable without DNA. CDR1 and CDR2 are read off the germline V gene (reference sequence) as SEHNR and FQNEAQ. Including the terminal cysteine and phenylalanine, the CDR3 comprises 14 residues. DNA was not recorded.